This T cell receptor gamma chain is drawn from a study of gamma delta lymphoproliferative disorders and STAT genes. Across the whole study: For the delta chain, EuroClonality-NGS standard procedure was applied.

The V gene end was trimmed by 2 bases and the J gene end by 0 bases; junction bases not matched to a gene: 12. The CDR3 has 18 residues. CDR1 is EGSNGY, CDR2 YDSYNSKV, per germline. By its share, this clone is large (0.1 to 1%). Its antigen is not known. Study-wide results and caveats: Control T cells likely spanned varied maturation stages, whereas leukemic cells were skewed toward terminal effectors. Nearly all major patient gamma and delta clonotypes were public; only a couple of gamma clonotypes were disease-private.

Genomic DNA from isolated PBMCs served as the sequencing template. Controls were healthy adult blood donors matched for age and sex. TCRdb fed the multiplex PCR reads to CATT. Among 1,000 to 1,500 gamma-chain clones, roughly an eighth were seen once, and the ten largest hold about 15%. This TCR was sampled from a human donor in good health. Sequencing used blood. The chain joins TRGV2 to TRGJP1. The J gene is absent in TCRdb and was assigned here via DNA matching to germline. CDR3 bases: TGTGCCACCTGGGACGAGTCTGACCCCAATACCACTGGTTGGTTCAAGATATTT. Translating it yields CATWDESDPNTTGWFKIF.